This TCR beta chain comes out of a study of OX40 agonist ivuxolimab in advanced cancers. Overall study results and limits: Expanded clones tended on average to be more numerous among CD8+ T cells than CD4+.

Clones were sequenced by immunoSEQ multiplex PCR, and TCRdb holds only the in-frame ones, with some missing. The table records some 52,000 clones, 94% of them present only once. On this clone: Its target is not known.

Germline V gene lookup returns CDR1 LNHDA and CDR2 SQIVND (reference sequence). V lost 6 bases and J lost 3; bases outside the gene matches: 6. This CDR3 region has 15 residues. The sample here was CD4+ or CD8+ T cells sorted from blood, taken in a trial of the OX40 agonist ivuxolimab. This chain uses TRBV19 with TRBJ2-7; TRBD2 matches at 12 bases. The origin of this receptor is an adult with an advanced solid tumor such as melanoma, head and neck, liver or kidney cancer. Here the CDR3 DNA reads TGTGCCAGTAGACCCGGACTAGCGGGATTCTACGAGCAGTACTTC. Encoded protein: CASRPGLAGFYEQYF. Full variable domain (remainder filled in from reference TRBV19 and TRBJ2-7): DGGITQSPKYLFRKEGQNVTLSCEQNLNHDAMYWYRQDPGQGLRLIYYSQIVNDFQKGDIAEGYSVSREKKESFPLTVTSAQKNPTAFYLCASRPGLAGFYEQYFGPGTRLTVT.